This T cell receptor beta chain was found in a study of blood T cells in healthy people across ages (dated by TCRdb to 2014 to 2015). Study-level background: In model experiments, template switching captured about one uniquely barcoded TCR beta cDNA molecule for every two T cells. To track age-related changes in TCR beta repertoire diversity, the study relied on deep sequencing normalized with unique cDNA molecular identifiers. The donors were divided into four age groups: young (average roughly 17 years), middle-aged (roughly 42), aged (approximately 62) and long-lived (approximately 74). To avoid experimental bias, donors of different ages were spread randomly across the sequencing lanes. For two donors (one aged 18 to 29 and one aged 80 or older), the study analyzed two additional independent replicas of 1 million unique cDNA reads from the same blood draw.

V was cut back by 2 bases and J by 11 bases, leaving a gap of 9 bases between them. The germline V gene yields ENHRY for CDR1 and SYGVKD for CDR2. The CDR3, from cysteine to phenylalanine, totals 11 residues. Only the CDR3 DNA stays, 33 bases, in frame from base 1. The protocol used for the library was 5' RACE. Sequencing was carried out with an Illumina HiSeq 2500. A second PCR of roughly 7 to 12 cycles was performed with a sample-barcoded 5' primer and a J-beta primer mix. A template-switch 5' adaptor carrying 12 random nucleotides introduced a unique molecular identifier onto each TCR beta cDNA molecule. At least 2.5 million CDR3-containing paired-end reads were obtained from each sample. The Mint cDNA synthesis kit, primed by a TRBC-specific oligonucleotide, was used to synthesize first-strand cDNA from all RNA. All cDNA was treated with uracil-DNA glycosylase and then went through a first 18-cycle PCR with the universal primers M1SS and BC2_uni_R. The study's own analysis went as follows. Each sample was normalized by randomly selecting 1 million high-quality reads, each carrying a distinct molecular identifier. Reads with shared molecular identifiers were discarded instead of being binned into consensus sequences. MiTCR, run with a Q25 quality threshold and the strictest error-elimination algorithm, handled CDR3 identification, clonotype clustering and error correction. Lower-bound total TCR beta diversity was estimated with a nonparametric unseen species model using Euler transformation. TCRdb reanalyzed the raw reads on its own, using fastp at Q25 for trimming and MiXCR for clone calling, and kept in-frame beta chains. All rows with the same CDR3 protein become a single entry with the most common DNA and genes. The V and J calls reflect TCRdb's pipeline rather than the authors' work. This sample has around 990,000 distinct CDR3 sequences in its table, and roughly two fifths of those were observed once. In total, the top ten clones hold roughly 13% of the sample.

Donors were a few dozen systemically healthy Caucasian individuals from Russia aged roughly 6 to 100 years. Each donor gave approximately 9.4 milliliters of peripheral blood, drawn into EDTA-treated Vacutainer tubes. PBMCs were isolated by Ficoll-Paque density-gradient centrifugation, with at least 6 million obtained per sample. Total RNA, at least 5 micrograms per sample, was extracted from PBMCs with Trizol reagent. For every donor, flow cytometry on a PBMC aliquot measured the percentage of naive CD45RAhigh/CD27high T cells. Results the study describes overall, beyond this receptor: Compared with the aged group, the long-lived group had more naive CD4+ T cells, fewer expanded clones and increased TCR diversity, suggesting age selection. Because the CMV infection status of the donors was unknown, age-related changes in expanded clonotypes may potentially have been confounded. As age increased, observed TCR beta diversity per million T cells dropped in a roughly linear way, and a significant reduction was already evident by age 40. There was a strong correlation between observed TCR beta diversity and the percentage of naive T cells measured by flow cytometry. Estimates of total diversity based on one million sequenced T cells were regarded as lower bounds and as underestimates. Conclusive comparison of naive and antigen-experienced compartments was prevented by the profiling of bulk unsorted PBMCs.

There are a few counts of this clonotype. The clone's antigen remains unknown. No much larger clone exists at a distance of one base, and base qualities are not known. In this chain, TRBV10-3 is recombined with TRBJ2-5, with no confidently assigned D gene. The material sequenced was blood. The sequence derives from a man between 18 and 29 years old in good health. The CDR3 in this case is CAISERVEQYF. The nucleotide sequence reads TGTGCCATCAGTGAGAGGGTAGAGCAGTACTTC.